This T cell receptor (beta chain) comes out of a study of blood T cell repertoires in COVID-19 (dated by TCRdb to the early 2020s). Regarding the complete study: Samples covering the acute and convalescent phases of COVID-19 were provided by collaborators in the United States, Italy and Spain. The material from the prospective study consisted of cDNA or gDNA derived from T cells, B-cell-depleted T cells, or PBMCs. Subjects who had been exposed to COVID-19, were actively infected with it, or had recovered from it provided the deeply sampled blood TCRbeta repertoires that made up the dataset. The repertoires were released in a freely available public database intended as a resource for research on the immune response to SARS-CoV-2. Samples came from the ongoing ImmuneRACE study (first 160 participants) plus 1,254 subjects from 6 global collaborators. Sample metadata almost always included a de-identified subject ID, COVID-19 status, age in years and sex. Where HLA class I and class II types were available, the types were taken from metadata supplied by the sample provider, not from assay-based typing.

The paper's findings and limits, for the study overall: The quantity of clinical and demographic metadata differed by source and by participant and was supplied without curation.

The immunoSEQ Assay, a bias-controlled multiplex PCR, was used to amplify TCRbeta CDR3 regions from genomic DNA. As for the original processing: The number of nucleated cells in each sample was estimated from the amplification of reference gene primers within the assay. Sequence reads were collapsed and filtered to measure the absolute abundance of every unique TCRbeta CDR3 rearrangement. For each sample, productive Simpson clonality was calculated by taking the square root of Simpson's diversity index across productive rearrangements. Entries here come from immuneACCESS through TCRdb and include only in-frame sequences with V and J called. Some clones fail to appear in such tables; in the studies checked, an unresolved V gene covers under half of the shortfall, and the cause of the remainder is unknown. V and J calls plus clone size are reproduced from that table; the DNA served to infer D and trimming. The sample table contains 45,000 to 70,000 clones; only one count was recorded for around 84% of them. The ten largest account for 10% to 15% of the sample.

Notes on this clone: Its binding antigen is unknown. No much larger clone exists at a distance of one base, and base qualities are not known.

Collaborating institutions collected whole blood in K2EDTA tubes following their own protocols. For TCRbeta analysis, collaborators shipped samples as frozen whole blood, isolated PBMCs, or DNA extracted from either of those sample types. From a lookup of the germline V gene, CDR1 and CDR2 are MNHEY and SVGAGI. Counted from cysteine to phenylalanine, this CDR3 has 14 amino acids. The entry retains the CDR3 DNA only, 42 bases that are in frame from base 1. Trimmed from V: 0 bases; trimmed from J: 5 bases; junction bases lacking a gene match: 2. This sequence uses TRBV6-5 and TRBJ1-2, with 8 bases in between that match TRBD1. The sequence was obtained from a woman aged 80 or over with acute or convalescent COVID-19. The specimen sequenced was peripheral blood. The DNA sequence is TGTGCCAGCAGTTACTCGGACAGGGTATATGGCTACACCTTC. The translation is CASSYSDRVYGYTF.